A selection of T cell receptor beta chains follows, all from one sample in a study of T-cell reconstitution after alpha-beta-depleted transplantation in children. In TCRdb, the PCR reads were re-called with MiXCR into one record per CDR3 protein. The data hold roughly 100,000 distinct CDR3 sequences, with approximately 5.4% observed a single time. The starting material was PBMCs, mostly from graft donor cells, obtained 60 days after TCRalphabeta/CD19-depleted stem cell transplant. The receptors stem from a female patient aged 2 to 10 who had a stem cell transplant for Fanconi anemia, so the T cells may come from the graft donor. The CDR3 runs from the conserved cysteine through the conserved F or W. The D gene is left open where the match is weak. The size entry is marked missing in some rows and otherwise reads once, few, many or a size class.

TRBV28	TRBJ2-5	TRBD2	many	16	TGTGCCAGCAGTTCGTTAGCGGGAGGTGGTAAAGAGACCCAGTACTTC	CASSSLAGGGKETQYF
TRBV20-1	TRBJ1-1	.	few	14	TGCAGTGCTAGAACCGGGACGGTGAACACTGAAGCTTTCTTT	CSARTGTVNTEAFF
TRBV5-1	TRBJ2-1	TRBD1	many	19	TGCGCCAGCAGCACCGGGACAGACACACCGGGACGACCTTTACAGGGGCAGTTCTTC	CASSTGTDTPGRPLQGQFF
TRBV19	TRBJ2-5	TRBD2	few	15	TGTGCCAGTAGTATGAGCGGGGGGATACAAGAGACCCAGTACTTC	CASSMSGGIQETQYF
TRBV19	TRBJ1-5	.	few	13	TGTGCCAGTAGTGGGATGGGAAATCAGCCCCAGCATTTT	CASSGMGNQPQHF
TRBV6-1	TRBJ2-3	.	.	12	TGTGCCAGCAGGTTTTCCGCAGATACGCAGTATTTT	CASRFSADTQYF
TRBV28	TRBJ2-3	.	many	14	TGTGCCAGCAGTTATAGACAGACCACAGATACGCAGTATTTT	CASSYRQTTDTQYF
TRBV2	TRBJ1-3	TRBD1	.	17	TGTGCCCTCTGTTTGTTGGGACAGGGACCCTCTGGAAACACCATATATTTT	CALCLLGQGPSGNTIYF
TRBV5-1	TRBJ2-1	TRBD2	many	19	TGCGCCAGCAGCTTGGTTCCAGCGGGGGCCACTAGCTCCTACAATGAGCAGTTCTTC	CASSLVPAGATSSYNEQFF
TRBV10-3	TRBJ2-3	TRBD2	many	13	TGTGCCATCGCTAGCGGGAGACCAGATACGCAGTATTTT	CAIASGRPDTQYF
TRBV28	TRBJ2-7	.	many	16	TGTGCCAGCAGTTTTACCACATACCAGGGACGGAGGGGGCCGTACTTC	CASSFTTYQGRRGPYF
TRBV11-2	TRBJ2-1	.	many	12	TGTGCCAGCAGCTTAAAACCAAGTGAGCAGTTCTTC	CASSLKPSEQFF
TRBV20-1	TRBJ1-5	TRBD1	many	16	TGCAGTGCTAGCCCACAGGGGGTTCTTAGCAATCAGCCCCAGCATTTT	CSASPQGVLSNQPQHF
TRBV28	TRBJ1-5	.	many	12	TGTGCCAGCAGTTTAAGGGATCAGCCCCAGCATTTT	CASSLRDQPQHF
TRBV11-2	TRBJ2-3	TRBD2	.	18	TGTGCCAGCAGCTCCCCGGTAGCGGGGGCCTCTAGCACAGATACGCAGTATTTT	CASSSPVAGASSTDTQYF
TRBV21-1	TRBJ2-3	.	many	19	TGTGCCAGCAGCAAAATGAGGACAGGGGGCGCGGGGGGCACAGATACGCAGTATTTT	CASSKMRTGGAGGTDTQYF
TRBV4-2	TRBJ2-3	TRBD2	many	20	TGTGCCAGCAGCCAAGGGCTCTCGACTAGCGGGAGGGCCATGACAGATACGCAGTATTTT	CASSQGLSTSGRAMTDTQYF
TRBV3-1	TRBJ1-1	.	few	14	TGTGCCAGCAGCCAAGGGTTTACGAACACTGAAGCTTTCTTT	CASSQGFTNTEAFF
TRBV12-3/TRBV12-4	TRBJ1-3	.	many	15	TGTGCCAGCAGTTACAGCTCAAACTCTGGAAACACCATATATTTT	CASSYSSNSGNTIYF
TRBV11-2	TRBJ2-2	.	few	15	TGTGCCAGCAGCTTAGCGGGCTCGAACACCGGGGAGCTGTTTTTT	CASSLAGSNTGELFF
TRBV4-1	TRBJ2-3	.	many	17	TGCGCCAGCAGCCGGGAACCGGGAGCGAACCCAAGAGATACGCAGTATTTT	CASSREPGANPRDTQYF
TRBV5-1	TRBJ2-7	.	many	16	TGCGCCAGCAGCTTGGTGGAGGGGGGCCGGCCCTACGAGCAGTACTTC	CASSLVEGGRPYEQYF
TRBV7-3	TRBJ2-1	.	.	14	TGTGCCAGCAGCTTAAGGTTCTGGAACAATGAGCAGTTCTTC	CASSLRFWNNEQFF
TRBV27	TRBJ2-7	TRBD1	many	15	TGTGCCAGCAGTTTACTACGACAGGGGCGGTACGAGCAGTACTTC	CASSLLRQGRYEQYF
TRBV19	TRBJ1-3	TRBD1	few	15	TGTGCCAGTCGTCCGAACAGGGGAACTGGAAACACCATATATTTT	CASRPNRGTGNTIYF
TRBV29-1	TRBJ2-5	.	many	13	TGCAGCGTTGACACCACCTTCCAAGAGACCCAGTACTTC	CSVDTTFQETQYF
TRBV15	TRBJ2-7	TRBD1	many	16	TGTGCCACCAGCAGAGAGAGGACAGGGGGGAGCTACGAGCAGTACTTC	CATSRERTGGSYEQYF
TRBV28	TRBJ1-2	.	many	14	TGTGCCAGCAGCATTACCGGGTCTTCCAGTGGCTACACCTTC	CASSITGSSSGYTF
TRBV5-1	TRBJ2-7	TRBD2	.	17	TGCGCCAGCAGCTTGGGACCGATAGCGGGGGACTCCTACGAGCAGTACTTC	CASSLGPIAGDSYEQYF
TRBV27	TRBJ2-7	TRBD1	many	15	TGTGCCAGCAGTCCCGGGACAGGGATCGGTTACGAGCAGTACTTC	CASSPGTGIGYEQYF
TRBV5-1	TRBJ2-7	.	many	14	TGCGCCAGCAGCCCGACCGGGCGTCTCTACGAGCAGTACTTC	CASSPTGRLYEQYF
TRBV20-1	TRBJ1-6	.	many	12	TGCAGCGAAGGACGGATTAATTCACCCCTCCACTTT	CSEGRINSPLHF
TRBV5-1	TRBJ2-2	.	many	15	TGCGCCAGCAGCCCACTAGCTCTTAACACCGGGGAGCTGTTTTTT	CASSPLALNTGELFF
TRBV28	TRBJ2-7	.	medium-sized	12	TGTGCCAGCAGGGGGACTGTATACGAGCAGTACTTC	CASRGTVYEQYF
TRBV5-6	TRBJ2-7	TRBD1	many	14	TGTGCCAGCACACGGACAGGATCTATCTACGAGCAGTACTTC	CASTRTGSIYEQYF
TRBV3-1	TRBJ1-1	.	few	15	TGTGCCAGCAGCCAAGACGGCGGACCGAACACTGAAGCTTTCTTT	CASSQDGGPNTEAFF
TRBV29-1	TRBJ1-5	.	many	13	TGCAGCGTTGCTAAGGGTAGCAATCAGCCCCAGCATTTT	CSVAKGSNQPQHF